Reported below is one TCR beta chain. This clone was picked up one time. The clone's antigen remains unknown. It has no much larger one-base neighbor in the sample; base qualities were not kept. The cysteine opens and the phenylalanine closes a CDR3 of 15 amino acids. The entry retains the CDR3 DNA only, 45 bases that are in frame from base 1. CDR1 MNHEY and CDR2 SMNVEV were looked up in the germline V gene (reference sequence). Between the V and J ends, shortened by 3 bases and 3 bases respectively, the junction contains 11 bases. To prepare the library, the immunoSEQ multiplex PCR assay was applied. For most patients, genomic DNA was isolated with the Qiagen DNeasy Blood and Tissue Kit and shipped frozen to Adaptive Biotechnologies for TCR sequencing. Adaptive Biotechnologies carried out high-throughput TCR-beta CDR3 sequencing of genomic DNA for most patients. The paper's data handling went like this. TCR sequencing data were retrieved from Adaptive's ImmunoSEQ software for 15 to 20 patients, whereas a few other patients were processed with MiXCR and VDJtools. CD4 versus CD8 sorting errors were corrected by removing sequences found in both subsets at a frequency ratio below 5:1. Because the origin of CDR3 nucleotide sequences shared between donor and recipient could not be assigned, those sequences were removed. Alloreactive clones required at least 2-fold expansion over unstimulated cells and minimum CFSE-low frequency of 0.002% (template counts) or 0.001% (read counts). A clone was considered mappable if detected in the sequenced pre-transplant spleen, lymph node, or MLR CFSE-low populations of the donor or recipient. Cumulative frequency of alloreactive clones was calculated as a percentage of all sequences weighted by copy number. TCRdb obtained this table from immuneACCESS and retained in-frame rearrangements with V and J assigned. These tables miss some clones; where compared with another copy, unresolved V genes account for less than half of the shortfall, and the remainder is unexplained. V and J calls and clone size follow that table, whereas D and trimming were derived from the DNA. For this sample there are 30,000 to 50,000 clones; about 95% appear just once. The ten most abundant clones make up around 0.2% of the sample.

This entry is derived from a study of graft-versus-host responses after intestinal transplantation (dated by TCRdb to the early 2020s). Concerning the study at large: The transplants that recipients received were multivisceral, liver-intestinal, or isolated intestinal. All recipients received anti-thymocyte globulin induction followed by maintenance tacrolimus and steroids for around 3 years. After intestinal transplantation, graft-versus-host and host-versus-graft alloreactive T cell clones in the graft, circulation and bone marrow were tracked using bulk TCR-beta CDR3 sequencing. Alloreactive clones were identified by sequencing pre-transplant mixed lymphocyte reaction products and comparing these products with unstimulated pre-transplant donor and recipient T cells. Of the 20 to 25 intestinal transplant recipients enrolled in the cohort, one of whom was a retransplant, a few patients without pretransplant specimens were excluded. A peak of at least 4% donor T cells among recipient peripheral blood mononuclear cells was the definition used for donor T cell macrochimerism. Rather than going through the commercial service, samples from a few later patients were sequenced in-house on an Illumina MiSeq and processed with MiXCR. Study-level results and caveats: High GvH to HvG T cell clonal ratios were observed in the allografts of patients with donor T cell macrochimerism. The relatively low number and heterogeneity of intestinal transplant patients limited the conclusions. Peak levels of circulating GvH clones were associated with declines in HvG clones early after transplant. GvH clones turned up in recipient bone marrow, with some appearing earlier in ileal mucosa or blood, a pattern consistent with an intestinal mucosal origin.

The sample's time point label is to be understood as: cells obtained before transplantation from donor or recipient. CD3+CD4+ and CD3+CD8+ populations were FACS-sorted from unstimulated pre-transplant donor and recipient cells taken from spleen or lymph nodes. The rearranged chain carries TRBV27 and TRBJ1-4; confidence is insufficient to name the D gene. This receptor was taken from a human donor who was the organ donor for an intestinal transplant. The specimen comprised unstimulated CD8+ T cells sorted from spleen or lymph node cells, sampled before transplant. CDR3 loop: CASSFGDGPNEKLFF. The bases read TGTGCCAGCAGTTTCGGAGACGGCCCTAATGAAAAACTGTTTTTT.